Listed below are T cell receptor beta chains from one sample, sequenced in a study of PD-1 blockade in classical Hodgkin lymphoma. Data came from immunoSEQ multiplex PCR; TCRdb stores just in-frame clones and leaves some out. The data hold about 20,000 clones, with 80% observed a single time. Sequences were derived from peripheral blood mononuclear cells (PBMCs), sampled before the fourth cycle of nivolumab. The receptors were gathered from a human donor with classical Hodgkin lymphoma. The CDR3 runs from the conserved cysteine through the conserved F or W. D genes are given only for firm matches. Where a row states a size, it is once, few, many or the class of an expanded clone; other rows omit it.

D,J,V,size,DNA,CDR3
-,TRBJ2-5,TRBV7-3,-,TGTGCCAGCACAAAGGGCGCAGGGCGGGATGAGACCCAGTACTTC,CASTKGAGRDETQYF
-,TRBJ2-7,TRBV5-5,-,TGTGCCAGCAGCTTGCACAGCCACTTCTCCTACGAGCAGTACTTC,CASSLHSHFSYEQYF
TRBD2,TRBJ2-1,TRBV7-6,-,TGTGCCAGCAGCCCTGGACCCAGCGGGAGCTGGGATGAGCAGTTCTTC,CASSPGPSGSWDEQFF
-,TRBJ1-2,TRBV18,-,TGTGCCAGCTCCCCTGTAGACAGAACTAACTATGGCTACACCTTC,CASSPVDRTNYGYTF
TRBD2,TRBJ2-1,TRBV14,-,TGTGCCAGCAGCCAAGTCGCGGGGGGGCTCTACAATGAGCAGTTCTTC,CASSQVAGGLYNEQFF
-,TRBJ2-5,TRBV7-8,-,TGTGCCAGCAGCTTAGTTTTAACGATCCGGACAGACCAGTACTTC,CASSLVLTIRTDQYF
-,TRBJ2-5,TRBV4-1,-,TGCGCCAGCAGCCAAGATCTCCAAGAGACCCAGTACTTC,CASSQDLQETQYF
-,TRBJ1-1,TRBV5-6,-,TGTGCCAGCAGCTCGCATGGGAGGTACACTGAAGCTTTCTTT,CASSSHGRYTEAFF
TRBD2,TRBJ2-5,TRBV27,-,TGTGCCAGCAGTTGTACCTCACTATTTACAATAGCGGGAGTGGGTTTGGAGACCCAGTACTTC,CASSCTSLFTIAGVGLETQYF
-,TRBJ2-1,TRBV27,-,TGTGCCAGCAGTTCCGATCGATCGGGACTCTACAATGAGCAGTTCTTC,CASSSDRSGLYNEQFF
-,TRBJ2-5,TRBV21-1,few,TGTGCCAGCAGCAAAGGGGACAGGGGGAGGAGGGAGACCCAGTACTTC,CASSKGDRGRRETQYF
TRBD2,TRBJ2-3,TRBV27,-,TGTGCCAGCAGTTCCCTAGCGGGGCTTAGCACAGATACGCAGTATTTT,CASSSLAGLSTDTQYF
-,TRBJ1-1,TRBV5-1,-,TGCGCCAGCAGCTTGGCCACAGGGAACACTGAAGCTTTCTTT,CASSLATGNTEAFF
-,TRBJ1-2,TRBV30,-,TGTGCCTGGCAAAGAACAAGGGCGGATGGCTACACCTTC,CAWQRTRADGYTF
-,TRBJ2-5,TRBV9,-,TGTGCCAGCAGCGTAGGGGCAGGGCCCCAAGAGACCCAGTACTTC,CASSVGAGPQETQYF
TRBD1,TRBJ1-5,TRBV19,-,TGTGCCAGTGCACAGGGGGGGTGGTATAGCAATCAGCCCCAGCATTTT,CASAQGGWYSNQPQHF
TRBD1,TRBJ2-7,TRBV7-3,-,TGCGCCAGCAGCCCCGGACAGGGGGAGGGTTACGAGCAGTACTTC,CASSPGQGEGYEQYF
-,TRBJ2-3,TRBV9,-,TGTGCCAGCAGCGTAGACGGATCTTCCACAGATACGCAGTATTTT,CASSVDGSSTDTQYF
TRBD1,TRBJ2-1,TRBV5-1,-,TGCGCCAGCAGCGCCGGGACAGGGGTAGACTACAATGAGCAGTTCTTC,CASSAGTGVDYNEQFF
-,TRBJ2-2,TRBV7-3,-,TGTGCCAGCAGAGGCGCCGGGGAGCTGTTTTTT,CASRGAGELFF
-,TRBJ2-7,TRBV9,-,TGTGCCAGCAGCGTATCGGGGGGCGGCTACGAGCAGTACTTC,CASSVSGGGYEQYF
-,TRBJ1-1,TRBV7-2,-,TGTGCCAGCAGCTCAAGGCCTCAGGGAGGAGCTTTCTTT,CASSSRPQGGAFF